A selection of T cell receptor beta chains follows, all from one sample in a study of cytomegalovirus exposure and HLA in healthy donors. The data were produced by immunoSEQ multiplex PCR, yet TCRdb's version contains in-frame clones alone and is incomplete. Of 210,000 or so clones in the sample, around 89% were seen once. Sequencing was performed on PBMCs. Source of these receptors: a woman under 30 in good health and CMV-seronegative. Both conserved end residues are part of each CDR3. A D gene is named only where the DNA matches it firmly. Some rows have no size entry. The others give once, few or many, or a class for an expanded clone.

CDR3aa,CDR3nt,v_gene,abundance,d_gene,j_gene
CASSRNTGTGLTGELFF,TGTGCCAGCAGCCGTAATACCGGGACAGGCTTAACCGGGGAGCTGTTTTTT,TRBV7-2,.,TRBD1,TRBJ2-2
CASSLRGRNTEAFF,TGTGCCAGCAGCTTGCGGGGGAGGAACACTGAAGCTTTCTTT,TRBV11-3,.,.,TRBJ1-1
CASSQLAGGSYEQYF,TGCGCCAGCAGCCAACTAGCGGGGGGTTCCTACGAGCAGTACTTC,TRBV4-1,.,TRBD2,TRBJ2-7
CASSDWAGGRAGGYTF,TGTGCCAGCAGTGATTGGGCGGGAGGTCGCGCTGGTGGCTACACCTTC,TRBV2,.,.,TRBJ1-2
CASRGTVDRQTASYTF,TGTGCCAGCAGGGGGACCGTAGACAGGCAAACAGCAAGCTACACCTTC,TRBV6-4,.,.,TRBJ1-2
CASSGQDRDLSTNSPLHF,TGTGCCAGCAGTGGACAGGACAGGGACCTCTCCACTAATTCACCCCTCCACTTT,TRBV2,.,TRBD1,TRBJ1-6
CASSVGQVEGDTQYF,TGTGCCAGCAGTGTAGGACAGGTTGAAGGAGATACGCAGTATTTT,TRBV6-1,few,TRBD1,TRBJ2-3
CASSQAQGGGNEQFF,TGCGCCAGCAGCCAAGCCCAGGGAGGAGGGAATGAGCAGTTCTTC,TRBV4-3,.,.,TRBJ2-1
CASSLWTGRLSGANVLTF,TGTGCCAGCAGCCTATGGACAGGGAGGCTCTCTGGGGCCAACGTCCTGACTTTC,TRBV4-2,.,TRBD1,TRBJ2-6
CASSTPGVLTF,TGTGCCAGCAGCACACCAGGCGTCCTGACTTTC,TRBV7-2,.,.,TRBJ2-6
CASSENRSWFEGGTQYF,TGTGCCAGCAGTGAAAACCGCAGTTGGTTCGAAGGAGGCACGCAGTATTTT,TRBV6-1,.,.,TRBJ2-3
CASDPVAVCNQPQHF,TGTGCTAGTGACCCAGTGGCAGTGTGCAATCAGCCCCAGCATTTT,TRBV12-5,.,.,TRBJ1-5
CASSQDGTPYYGYTF,TGTGCCAGCAGCCAAGATGGGACACCTTACTATGGCTACACCTTC,TRBV4-2,.,.,TRBJ1-2
CAISDRAGGMTDTQYF,TGTGCCATCAGTGATAGAGCGGGAGGTATGACAGATACGCAGTATTTT,TRBV10-3,.,TRBD2,TRBJ2-3
CASSRDRNTGELFF,TGTGCCAGCAGCCGGGACAGGAACACCGGGGAGCTGTTTTTT,TRBV5-4,once,TRBD1,TRBJ2-2
CASSDEGQGGTEAFF,TGCGCCAGCAGCGACGAGGGACAGGGGGGGACTGAAGCTTTCTTT,TRBV4-1,.,TRBD1,TRBJ1-1
CASSESRGGSTDTQYF,TGCGCCAGCAGTGAGTCGAGAGGGGGAAGCACAGATACGCAGTATTTT,TRBV10-1,.,.,TRBJ2-3
CASSPNSPSNSPLHF,TGTGCCAGCTCCCCGAACTCACCTAGTAATTCACCCCTCCACTTT,TRBV18,once,.,TRBJ1-6
CASSPFAGVPTDTQYF,TGTGCCAGCAGCCCATTCGCGGGTGTCCCCACAGATACGCAGTATTTT,TRBV14,.,.,TRBJ2-3
CASSVFGLAVFNEQFF,TGTGCCAGCAGCGTCTTCGGGCTAGCGGTTTTCAATGAGCAGTTCTTC,TRBV9,.,TRBD2,TRBJ2-1
CAWRGQGFDKLFF,TGTGCCTGGAGAGGGCAGGGTTTTGACAAACTGTTTTTT,TRBV30,.,.,TRBJ1-4
CSVGGGGSYGYTF,TGCAGCGTTGGAGGAGGTGGTAGCTATGGCTACACCTTC,TRBV29-1,.,.,TRBJ1-2
CASSVVTTSEQFF,TGTGCCAGCAGCGTCGTAACGACAAGTGAGCAGTTCTTC,TRBV9,.,.,TRBJ2-1
CASSLQGLSNNEQFF,TGTGCCAGCAGCTTACAGGGCCTCTCTAACAATGAGCAGTTCTTC,TRBV7-2,once,.,TRBJ2-1
CASSAPPGSVYF,TGTGCCAGCAGCGCCCCACCAGGCTCAGTGTACTTC,TRBV6-5,.,.,TRBJ2-7
CASSELAGENNEQFF,TGTGCCAGCAGTGAACTAGCGGGGGAGAACAATGAGCAGTTCTTC,TRBV2,.,TRBD2,TRBJ2-1
CASSLVGDYTF,TGTGCCAGCAGCTTAGTGGGAGACTACACCTTC,TRBV7-8,.,.,TRBJ1-2
CASSLAGGWNEQFF,TGTGCCAGCAGCTTAGCGGGGGGCTGGAATGAGCAGTTCTTC,TRBV11-2,once,.,TRBJ2-1
CASSQAYRASGGSYEQYF,TGCGCCAGCAGCCAAGCCTATCGGGCTAGCGGGGGCTCCTACGAGCAGTACTTC,TRBV4-1,.,TRBD2,TRBJ2-7
CASSIPGLYTEAFF,TGTGCCAGCAGCATCCCAGGGCTGTACACTGAAGCTTTCTTT,TRBV7-8,.,.,TRBJ1-1
CASTRRGGNTGELFF,TGTGCCAGTACCCGTCGGGGTGGGAACACCGGGGAGCTGTTTTTT,TRBV19,few,.,TRBJ2-2
CASSVSTGRSYNSPLHF,TGTGCCAGCAGTGTATCGACTGGCCGATCCTATAATTCACCCCTCCACTTT,TRBV25-1,once,.,TRBJ1-6
CASSPGQGGRSYTF,TGTGCCAGCAGCCCAGGACAGGGCGGTCGCAGCTACACCTTC,TRBV27,.,TRBD1,TRBJ1-2
CASSLGGVTDTQYF,TGTGCCAGCAGCTTAGGGGGGGTCACAGATACGCAGTATTTT,TRBV7-9,.,.,TRBJ2-3
CASSQSQGARSPLHF,TGTGCCAGCAGCCAATCCCAGGGGGCGCGTTCACCCCTCCACTTT,TRBV7-2,.,TRBD1,TRBJ1-6
CASSEHERNSPLHF,TGTGCCAGTAGTGAACACGAACGTAATTCACCCCTCCACTTT,TRBV19,.,.,TRBJ1-6
CASSPGGRYTGELFF,TGTGCCAGCAGCCCAGGGGGGAGGTACACCGGGGAGCTGTTTTTT,TRBV7-6,.,.,TRBJ2-2
CASSFGGTGGNEKLFF,TGTGCCAGCAGCTTCGGAGGCACAGGGGGTAATGAAAAACTGTTTTTT,TRBV9,.,TRBD1,TRBJ1-4
CASTRVMTGELFF,TGTGCCAGTACGCGCGTGATGACCGGGGAGCTGTTTTTT,TRBV19,.,.,TRBJ2-2
CAWGYELFYEQYF,TGTGCCTGGGGTTATGAGCTCTTCTACGAGCAGTACTTC,TRBV30,.,.,TRBJ2-7